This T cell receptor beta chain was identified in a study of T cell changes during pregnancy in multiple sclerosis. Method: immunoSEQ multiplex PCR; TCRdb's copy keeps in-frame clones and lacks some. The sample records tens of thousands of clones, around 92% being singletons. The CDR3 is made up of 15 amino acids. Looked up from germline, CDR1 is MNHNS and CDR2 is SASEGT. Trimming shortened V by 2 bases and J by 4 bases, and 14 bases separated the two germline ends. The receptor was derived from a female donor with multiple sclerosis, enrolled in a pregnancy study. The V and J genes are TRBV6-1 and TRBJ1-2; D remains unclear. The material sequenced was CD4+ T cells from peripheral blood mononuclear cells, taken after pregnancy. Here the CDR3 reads CASSEYRVTLYGYTF. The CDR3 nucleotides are TGTGCCAGCAGTGAATACCGGGTCACTCTCTATGGCTACACCTTC.